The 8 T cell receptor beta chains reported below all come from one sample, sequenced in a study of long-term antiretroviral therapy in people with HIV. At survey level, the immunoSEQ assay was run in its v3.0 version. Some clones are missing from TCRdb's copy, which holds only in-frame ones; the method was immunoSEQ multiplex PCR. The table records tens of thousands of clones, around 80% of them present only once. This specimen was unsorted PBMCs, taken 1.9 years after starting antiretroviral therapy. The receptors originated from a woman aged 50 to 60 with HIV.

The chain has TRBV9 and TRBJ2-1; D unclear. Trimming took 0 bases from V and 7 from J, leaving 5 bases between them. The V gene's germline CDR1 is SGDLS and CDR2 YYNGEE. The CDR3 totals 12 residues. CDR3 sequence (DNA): TGTGCCAGCAGCGTAGTTCCTAATGAGCAGTTCTTC. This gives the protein CASSVVPNEQFF.

In DNA form, the CDR3 reads TGTGCCAGCAGGCCCGGACTAGCGGGGGGAGGCGAGCAGTACTTC. It specifies CASRPGLAGGGEQYF. The chain carries TRBV2 and TRBJ2-7; the match to TRBD2 covers 14 bases. Trimming removed 6 bases from V and 6 bases from J; junction bases left unmatched: 7. The germline gives CDR1 SNHLY, CDR2 FYNNEI. This CDR3 has 15 residues.

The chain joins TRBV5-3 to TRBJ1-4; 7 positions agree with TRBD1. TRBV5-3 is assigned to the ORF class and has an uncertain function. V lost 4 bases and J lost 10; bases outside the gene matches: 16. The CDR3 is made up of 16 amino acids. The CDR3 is CARSRTGALGVVKLFF. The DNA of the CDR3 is TGTGCCAGAAGCCGTACAGGGGCCCTTGGGGTCGTAAAACTGTTTTTT.

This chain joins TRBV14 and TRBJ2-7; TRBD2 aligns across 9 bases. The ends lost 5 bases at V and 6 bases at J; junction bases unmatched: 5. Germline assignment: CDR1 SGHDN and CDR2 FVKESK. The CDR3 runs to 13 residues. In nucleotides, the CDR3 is TGTGCCAGCAGCTGGACTAGCGCCAGCGAGCAGTACTTC. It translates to CASSWTSASEQYF. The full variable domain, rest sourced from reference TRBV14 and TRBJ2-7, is EAGVTQFPSHSVIEKGQTVTLRCDPISGHDNLYWYRRVMGKEIKFLLHFVKESKQDESGMPNNRFLAERTGGTYSTLKVQPAELEDSGVYFCASSWTSASEQYFGPGTRLTVT.

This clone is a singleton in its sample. CDR3 in DNA: TGTGCCAGCATAGGCAGGGTGGACCATTATAGCAATCAGCCCCAGCATTTT. Residues: CASIGRVDHYSNQPQHF. The V gene is TRBV2, the J gene TRBJ1-5; the D gene is possibly TRBD1 (5 bases). Germline values: CDR1 SNHLY, CDR2 FYNNEI. The CDR3 totals 17 residues. V was clipped by 7 bases and J by 0 bases, with 19 bases between them.

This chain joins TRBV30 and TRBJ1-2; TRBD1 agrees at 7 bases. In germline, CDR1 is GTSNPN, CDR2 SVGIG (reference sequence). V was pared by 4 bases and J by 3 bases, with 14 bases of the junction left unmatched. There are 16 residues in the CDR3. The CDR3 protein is CAWTPLAAGGYYGYTF. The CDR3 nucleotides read TGTGCCTGGACTCCCCTAGCGGCAGGGGGATACTATGGCTACACCTTC.

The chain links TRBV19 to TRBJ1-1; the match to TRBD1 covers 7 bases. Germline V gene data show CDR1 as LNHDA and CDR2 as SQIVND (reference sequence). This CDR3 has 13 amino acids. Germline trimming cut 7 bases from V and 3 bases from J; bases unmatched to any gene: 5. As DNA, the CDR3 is TGTGCCAGTACTAGACAGGGCGACACTGAAGCTTTCTTT. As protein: CASTRQGDTEAFF.

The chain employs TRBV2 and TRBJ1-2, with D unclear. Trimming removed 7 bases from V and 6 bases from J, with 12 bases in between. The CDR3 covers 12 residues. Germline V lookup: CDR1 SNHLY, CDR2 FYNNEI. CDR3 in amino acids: CASNRIGHGYTF. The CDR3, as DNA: TGTGCCAGCAATCGGATAGGTCATGGCTACACCTTC.